This paragraph reports one TCR beta chain. The antigen is not known. The record originates from a study of B cell selection in AIRE deficiency. Study-wide points: With only TCRbeta sequenced, 35% to 45% of shared healthy Treg sequences overlapped Tconv. CDR3s were shorter in shared Treg sequences, reflecting few non-templated nucleotide insertions. Of approximately 3,600 shared Treg TCRbeta sequences, under 40% were healthy-donor-only and around 9% patient-only.

Method: immunoSEQ multiplex PCR; TCRdb's copy keeps in-frame clones and lacks some. This table holds some 24,000 clones, about 96% found once. Looked up from germline, CDR1 is MNHEY and CDR2 is SVGAGI. The germline V and J ends were trimmed by 6 bases and 4 bases, with 10 bases remaining between them. The CDR3 covers 13 residues. CD4+CD127+ cells were sorted as the conventional CD4 T cells. Control samples were from healthy, unrelated donors. The chain recombines TRBV6-5 with TRBJ1-5, with D perhaps matching TRBD1 (5 bases). Input material: CD4+CD127+ conventional T cells sorted from PBMCs. The receptor comes from a human donor in good health. The CDR3 DNA sequence: TGTGCCAGCAGGCGGGGGGGGAATCAGCCCCAGCATTTT. This codes for CASRRGGNQPQHF.